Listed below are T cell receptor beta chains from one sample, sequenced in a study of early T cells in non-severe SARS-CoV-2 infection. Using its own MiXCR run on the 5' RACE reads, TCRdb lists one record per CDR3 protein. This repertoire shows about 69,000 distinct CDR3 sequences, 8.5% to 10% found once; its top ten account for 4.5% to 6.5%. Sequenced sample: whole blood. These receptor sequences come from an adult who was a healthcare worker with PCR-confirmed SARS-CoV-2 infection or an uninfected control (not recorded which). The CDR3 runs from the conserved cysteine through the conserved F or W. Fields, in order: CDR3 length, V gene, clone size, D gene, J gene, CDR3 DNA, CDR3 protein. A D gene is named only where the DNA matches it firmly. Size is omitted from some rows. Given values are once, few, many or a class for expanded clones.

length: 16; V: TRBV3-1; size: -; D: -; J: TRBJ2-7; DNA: TGTGCCAGCAGCCATACTTGGATTAGTGGATCCTACGAGCAGTACTTC; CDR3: CASSHTWISGSYEQYF
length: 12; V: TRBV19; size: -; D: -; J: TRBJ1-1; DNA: TGTGCCAGTGGTCAGGGGAACACTGAAGCTTTCTTT; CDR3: CASGQGNTEAFF
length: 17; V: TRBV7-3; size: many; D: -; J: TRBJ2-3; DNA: TGTGCCAGCAGCTTAATTGGTCAAGGGAGCGTGACAGATACGCAGTATTTT; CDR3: CASSLIGQGSVTDTQYF
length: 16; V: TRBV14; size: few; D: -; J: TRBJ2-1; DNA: TGTGCCAGCAGCCAAGATATGCTTGGGGGCAGGGATGAGCAGTTCTTC; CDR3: CASSQDMLGGRDEQFF
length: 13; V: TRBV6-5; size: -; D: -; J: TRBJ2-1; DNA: TGTGCCAGCAGTTCCAAACTATCGGGTGAGCAGTTCTTC; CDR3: CASSSKLSGEQFF
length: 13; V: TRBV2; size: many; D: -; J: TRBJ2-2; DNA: TGTGCCAGCAGTGTTATTAACACCGGGGAGCTGTTTTTT; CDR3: CASSVINTGELFF
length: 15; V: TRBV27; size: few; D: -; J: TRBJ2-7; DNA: TGTGCCAGCAGTTTAACTCCAGGGAATAGGCACGAGCAGTACTTC; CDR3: CASSLTPGNRHEQYF
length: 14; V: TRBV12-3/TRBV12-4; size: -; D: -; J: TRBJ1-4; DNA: TGTGCCAGCAGTTTACCCCCGGTGGGGGAAAAACTGTTTTTT; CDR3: CASSLPPVGEKLFF
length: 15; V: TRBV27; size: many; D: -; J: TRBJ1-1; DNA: TGTGCCAGCAGTTTTGGGGGGTTGAGGAACACTGAAGCTTTCTTT; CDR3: CASSFGGLRNTEAFF
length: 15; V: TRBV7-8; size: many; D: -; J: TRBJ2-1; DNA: TGTGCCAGCATCCCCGGAGGGGGAGGTTACAATGAGCAGTTCTTC; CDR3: CASIPGGGGYNEQFF
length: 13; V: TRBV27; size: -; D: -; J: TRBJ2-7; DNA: TGTGCCACCAAAGGGGGAACAAGCTTCGAGCAGTACTTC; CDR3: CATKGGTSFEQYF
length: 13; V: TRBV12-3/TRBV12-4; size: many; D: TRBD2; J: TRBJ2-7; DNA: TGTGCCAGCAGCTCGGGAGGCTTTTACGAGCAGTACTTC; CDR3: CASSSGGFYEQYF
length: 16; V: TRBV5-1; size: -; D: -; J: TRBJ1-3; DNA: TGCGCCAGCAGCTTGGACGGACCGCACTCTGGAAACACCATATATTTT; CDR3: CASSLDGPHSGNTIYF